This T cell receptor beta chain derives from a study of CD8 T cells in ankylosing spondylitis. The CDR3 has 12 amino acids. Trimming stripped 8 bases from V and 4 bases from J, with 11 bases between. CDR1 and CDR2 from the germline V gene are ENHRY and SYGVKD. Overall study findings and caveats: There was a TCR beta motif, made of 7 or 8 highly homologous variants, that appeared characteristic of ankylosing spondylitis blood. It was reported that disease-linked clones were significantly enriched in matched ankylosing spondylitis synovial fluid.

This clonotype was picked up a small number of times. Its antigen is unknown. TCRdb re-analysed the 5' RACE reads in MiXCR, keeping a single row per CDR3 protein. The sample records around 90,000 distinct CDR3 sequences, around 26% being singletons. The sequencing input was blood, either unsorted or a sorted T cell fraction (not recorded which). The chain is built from TRBV10-3 and TRBJ1-1; no definite D call. The clonotype was recovered from a male donor with ankylosing spondylitis or in good health (not recorded which). The CDR3 DNA follows: TGTGCCATCTCAACGATGGGCACTGAAGCTTTCTTT. It specifies CAISTMGTEAFF.